This T cell receptor beta chain was identified in a study of blood T cell repertoires in COVID-19. Donors were grouped by their self-reported clinical history. Original methodology: By means of reference gene primer amplification, nucleated cell counts were estimated. TCRdb's table, derived via immunoSEQ multiplex PCR, lists solely in-frame clones and lacks some. V and J calls and clone size are copied from that table; D and trimming were computed from the DNA. This table holds some 130,000 clones, 80% to 85% found once. This clonotype was obtained from a man in his forties with acute COVID-19. The sample was PBMCs or T cells enriched from blood (not recorded which).

The CDR3 region is CASSRNTGELFF. CDR3 DNA sequence: TGTGCCAGCAGCCGGAACACCGGGGAGCTGTTTTTT. The chain employs TRBV11-3 and TRBJ2-2; unclear D gene. Trimming took off 5 bases at V and 1 base at J, with 2 bases between the two ends. CDR1 and CDR2 (germline): SGHNT, YENEEA. This CDR3 has 12 residues.